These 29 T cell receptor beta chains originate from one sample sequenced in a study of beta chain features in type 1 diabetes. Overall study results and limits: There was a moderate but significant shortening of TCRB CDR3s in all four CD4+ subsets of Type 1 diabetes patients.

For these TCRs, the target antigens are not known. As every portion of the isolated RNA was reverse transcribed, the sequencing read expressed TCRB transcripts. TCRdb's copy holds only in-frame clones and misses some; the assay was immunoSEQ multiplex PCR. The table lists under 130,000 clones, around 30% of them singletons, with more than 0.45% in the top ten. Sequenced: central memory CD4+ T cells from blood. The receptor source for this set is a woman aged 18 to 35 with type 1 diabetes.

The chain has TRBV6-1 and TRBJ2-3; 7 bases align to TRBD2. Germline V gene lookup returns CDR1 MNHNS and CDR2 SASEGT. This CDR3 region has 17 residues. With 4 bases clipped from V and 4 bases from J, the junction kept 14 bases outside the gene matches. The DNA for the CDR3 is TGTGCCAGCAGTGCTTCCGTGCGCGGGAGTTTAGCAGATACGCAGTATTTT. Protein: CASSASVRGSLADTQYF.

CDR3 in amino acids: CASRLAGTDTQYF. The CDR3 DNA reads TGTGCCAGCAGACTAGCGGGCACAGATACGCAGTATTTT. The chain has TRBV7-2 and TRBJ2-3; TRBD2 agrees at 8 bases. The CDR3 loop spans 13 amino acids. J lost 1 base, V lost 6 bases, and 0 bases had no gene match. Germline CDR1 and CDR2: SGHTA and FQGNSA. Combining the CDR3 with reference TRBV7-2 and TRBJ2-3 gives the whole variable domain GAGVSQSPSNKVTEKGKDVELRCDPISGHTALYWYRQSLGQGLEFLIYFQGNSAPDKSGLPSDRFSAERTGGSVSTLTIQRTQQEDSAVYLCASRLAGTDTQYFGPGTRLTVL.

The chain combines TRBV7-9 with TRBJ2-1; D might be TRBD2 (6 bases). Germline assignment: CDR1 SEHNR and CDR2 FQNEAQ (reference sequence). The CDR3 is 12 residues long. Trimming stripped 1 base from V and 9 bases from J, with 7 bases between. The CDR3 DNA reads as TGTGCCAGCAGCTTAGGAGCGGGTGAGCAGTTCTTC. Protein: CASSLGAGEQFF.

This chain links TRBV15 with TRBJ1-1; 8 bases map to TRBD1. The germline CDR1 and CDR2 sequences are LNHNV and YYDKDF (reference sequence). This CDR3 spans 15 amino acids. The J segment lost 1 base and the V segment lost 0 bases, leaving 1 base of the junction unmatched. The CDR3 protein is CATSRDGQGNTEAFF. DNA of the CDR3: TGTGCCACCAGCAGAGATGGACAGGGGAACACTGAAGCTTTCTTT.

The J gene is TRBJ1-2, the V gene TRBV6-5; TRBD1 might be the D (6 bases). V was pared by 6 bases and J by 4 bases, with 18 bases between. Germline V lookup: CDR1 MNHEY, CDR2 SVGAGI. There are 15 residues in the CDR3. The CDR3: CASSRNRDNGYGYTF. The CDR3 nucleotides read TGTGCCAGCAGCCGTAACCGGGACAACGGCTATGGCTACACCTTC.

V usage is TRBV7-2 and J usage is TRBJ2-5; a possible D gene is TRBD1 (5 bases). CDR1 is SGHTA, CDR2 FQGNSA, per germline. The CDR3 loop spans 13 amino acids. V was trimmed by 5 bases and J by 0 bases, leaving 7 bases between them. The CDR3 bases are TGTGCCAGCAGCAGGGGCTACCAAGAGACCCAGTACTTC. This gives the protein CASSRGYQETQYF.

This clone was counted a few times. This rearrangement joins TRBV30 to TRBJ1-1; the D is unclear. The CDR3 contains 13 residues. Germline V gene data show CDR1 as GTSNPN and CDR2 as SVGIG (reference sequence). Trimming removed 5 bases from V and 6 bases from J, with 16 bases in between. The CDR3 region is CAWGSGPGSEAFF. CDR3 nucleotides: TGTGCCTGGGGGTCGGGCCCGGGGTCTGAAGCTTTCTTT.

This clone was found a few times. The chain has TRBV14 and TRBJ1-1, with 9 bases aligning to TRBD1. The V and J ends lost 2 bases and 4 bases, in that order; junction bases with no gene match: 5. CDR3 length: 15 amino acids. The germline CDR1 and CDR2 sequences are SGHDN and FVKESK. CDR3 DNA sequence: TGTGCCAGCAGCCAACCCGGGACAGGGAGCACTGAAGCTTTCTTT. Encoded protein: CASSQPGTGSTEAFF.

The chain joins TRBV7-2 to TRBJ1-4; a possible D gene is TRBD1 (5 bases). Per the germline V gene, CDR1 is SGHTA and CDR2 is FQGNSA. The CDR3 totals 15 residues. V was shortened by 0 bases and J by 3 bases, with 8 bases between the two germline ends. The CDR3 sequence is CASSLAWGPNEKLFF. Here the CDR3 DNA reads TGTGCCAGCAGCTTAGCGTGGGGCCCTAATGAAAAACTGTTTTTT. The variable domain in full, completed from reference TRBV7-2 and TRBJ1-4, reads GAGVSQSPSNKVTEKGKDVELRCDPISGHTALYWYRQSLGQGLEFLIYFQGNSAPDKSGLPSDRFSAERTGGSVSTLTIQRTQQEDSAVYLCASSLAWGPNEKLFFGSGTQLSVL.

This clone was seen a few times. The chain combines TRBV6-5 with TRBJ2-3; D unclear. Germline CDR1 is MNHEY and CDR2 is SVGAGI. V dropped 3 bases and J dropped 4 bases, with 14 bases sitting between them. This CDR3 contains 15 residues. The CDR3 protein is CASSYSGGRADTQYF. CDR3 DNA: TGTGCCAGCAGTTATAGTGGTGGTCGTGCAGATACGCAGTATTTT.

For the CDR3, the DNA is TGTGCCAGCAGCCCGGGGGGCAGGGAACGCACCGGGGAGCTGTTTTTT. It codes for CASSPGGRERTGELFF. The chain carries TRBV5-4 and TRBJ2-2; D may be TRBD2 (7 bases). The CDR3 covers 16 residues. Trimming cost V 4 bases and J 4 bases, with 17 bases left between them. The germline CDR1 and CDR2 sequences are SGHNT and YYREEE (reference sequence).

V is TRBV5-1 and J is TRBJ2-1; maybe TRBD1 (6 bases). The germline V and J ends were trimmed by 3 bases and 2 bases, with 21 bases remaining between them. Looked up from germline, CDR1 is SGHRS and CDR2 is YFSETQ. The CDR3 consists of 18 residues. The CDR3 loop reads CASSSPIRGGEAYNEQFF. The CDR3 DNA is TGCGCCAGCAGCTCTCCGATCCGAGGGGGAGAAGCCTACAATGAGCAGTTCTTC.

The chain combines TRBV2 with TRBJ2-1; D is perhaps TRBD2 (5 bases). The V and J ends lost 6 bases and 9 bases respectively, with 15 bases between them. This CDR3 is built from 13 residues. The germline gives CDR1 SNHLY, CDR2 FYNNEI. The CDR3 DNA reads TGTGCCAGCAGGGCTAGCCCCAGTGGTGAGCAGTTCTTC. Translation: CASRASPSGEQFF.

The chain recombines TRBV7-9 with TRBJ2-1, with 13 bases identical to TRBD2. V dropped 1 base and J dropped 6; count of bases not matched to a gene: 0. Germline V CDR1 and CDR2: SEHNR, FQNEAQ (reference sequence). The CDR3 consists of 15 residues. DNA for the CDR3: TGTGCCAGCAGCTTAGGGACTAGCGGGAGCAATGAGCAGTTCTTC. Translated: CASSLGTSGSNEQFF.

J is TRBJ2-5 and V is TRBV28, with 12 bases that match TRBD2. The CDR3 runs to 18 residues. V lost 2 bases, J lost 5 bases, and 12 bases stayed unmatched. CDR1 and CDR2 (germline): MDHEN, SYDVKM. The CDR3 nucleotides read TGTGCCAGCAGTTTAGTCCTAGCGGGAGGGCCCCCTATCGAGACCCAGTACTTC. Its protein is CASSLVLAGGPPIETQYF.

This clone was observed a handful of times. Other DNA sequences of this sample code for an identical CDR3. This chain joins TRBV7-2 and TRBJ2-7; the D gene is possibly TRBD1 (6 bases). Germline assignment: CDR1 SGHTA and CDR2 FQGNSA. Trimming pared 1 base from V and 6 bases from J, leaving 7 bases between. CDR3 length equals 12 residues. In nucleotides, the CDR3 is TGTGCCAGCAGCTTAGGGGGGCGCGAGCAGTACGTC. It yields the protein CASSLGGREQYV.

CDR3 sequence reads: CASSENVGVGANVLTF. The DNA for the CDR3 is TGTGCCAGCAGCGAAAACGTGGGAGTTGGGGCCAACGTCCTGACTTTC. V usage is TRBV7-3 and J usage is TRBJ2-6, with D possibly TRBD2 on 5 matching bases. The CDR3 consists of 16 residues. The ends were cut back, 5 bases at V and 3 bases at J, with 14 bases in the middle. Germline V gene lookup returns CDR1 SGHTA and CDR2 FQGTGA.

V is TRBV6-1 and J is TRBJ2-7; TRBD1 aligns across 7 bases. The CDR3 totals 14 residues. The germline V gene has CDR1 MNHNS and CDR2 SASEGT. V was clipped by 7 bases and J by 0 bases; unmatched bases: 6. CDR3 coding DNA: TGTGCCAGCACCCGACAGGGATCCTCCTACGAGCAGTACTTC. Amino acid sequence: CASTRQGSSYEQYF.

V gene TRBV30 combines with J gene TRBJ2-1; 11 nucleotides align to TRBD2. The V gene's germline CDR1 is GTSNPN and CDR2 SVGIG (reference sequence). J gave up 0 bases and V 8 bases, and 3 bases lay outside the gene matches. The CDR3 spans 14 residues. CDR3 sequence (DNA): TGTGCCGTAGCGGGAGGGCTCTCCTACAATGAGCAGTTCTTC. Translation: CAVAGGLSYNEQFF. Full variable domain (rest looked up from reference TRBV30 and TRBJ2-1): SQTIHQWPATLVQPVGSPLSLECTVEGTSNPNLYWYRQAAGRGLQLLFYSVGIGQISSEVPQNLSASRPQDRQFILSSKKLLLSDSGFYLCAVAGGLSYNEQFFGPGTRLTVL.

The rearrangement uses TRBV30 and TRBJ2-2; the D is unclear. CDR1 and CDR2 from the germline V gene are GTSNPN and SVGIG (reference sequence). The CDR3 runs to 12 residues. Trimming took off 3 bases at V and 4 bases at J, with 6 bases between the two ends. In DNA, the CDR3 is TGTGCCTGGAGCCGTAGCACCGGGGAGCTGTTTTTT. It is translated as CAWSRSTGELFF.

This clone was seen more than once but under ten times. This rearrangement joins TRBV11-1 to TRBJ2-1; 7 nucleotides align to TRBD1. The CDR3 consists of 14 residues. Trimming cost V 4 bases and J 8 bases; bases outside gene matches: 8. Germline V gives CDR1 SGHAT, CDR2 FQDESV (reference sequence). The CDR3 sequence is CASSYLGGLDEQFF. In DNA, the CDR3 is TGTGCCAGCAGCTATCTAGGGGGCTTGGATGAGCAGTTCTTC.

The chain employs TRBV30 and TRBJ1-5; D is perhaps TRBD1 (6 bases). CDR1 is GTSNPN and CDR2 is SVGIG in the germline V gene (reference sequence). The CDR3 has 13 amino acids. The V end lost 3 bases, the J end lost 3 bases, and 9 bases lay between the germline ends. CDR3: CAWSRQDNQPQHF. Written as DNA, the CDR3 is TGTGCCTGGAGCAGACAGGACAATCAGCCCCAGCATTTT.

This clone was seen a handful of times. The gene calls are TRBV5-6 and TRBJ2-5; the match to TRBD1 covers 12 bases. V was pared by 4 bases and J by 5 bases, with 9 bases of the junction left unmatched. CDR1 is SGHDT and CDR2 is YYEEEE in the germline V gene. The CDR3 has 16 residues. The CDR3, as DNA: TGTGCCAGCAGCACCGGGGACAGGGGGCATCGGGAGACCCAGTACTTC. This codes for CASSTGDRGHRETQYF.

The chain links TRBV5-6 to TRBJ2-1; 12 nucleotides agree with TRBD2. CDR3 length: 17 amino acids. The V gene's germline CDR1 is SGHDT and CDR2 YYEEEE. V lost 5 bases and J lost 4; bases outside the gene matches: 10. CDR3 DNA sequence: TGTGCCAGCAGTTCCGGACTAGCGGGACCCCTATACAATGAGCAGTTCTTC. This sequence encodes CASSSGLAGPLYNEQFF.

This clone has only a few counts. The CDR3 protein is CASSLAMDSQLFF. In nucleotides, the CDR3 is TGTGCCAGCAGCTTAGCGATGGACAGTCAACTGTTTTTT. The chain combines TRBV7-9 with TRBJ1-4; D is possibly TRBD1 (6 bases). V lost 0 bases and J 12 bases, leaving 11 bases between the germline ends. The CDR3 is 13 amino acids. Germline V lookup: CDR1 SEHNR, CDR2 FQNEAQ (reference sequence).

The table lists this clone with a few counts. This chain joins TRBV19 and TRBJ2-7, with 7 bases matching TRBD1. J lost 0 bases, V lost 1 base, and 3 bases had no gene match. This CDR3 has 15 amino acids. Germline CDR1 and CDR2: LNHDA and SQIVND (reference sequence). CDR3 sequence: CASSIGGTVSYEQYF. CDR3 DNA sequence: TGTGCCAGTAGTATAGGTGGGACAGTCTCCTACGAGCAGTACTTC.

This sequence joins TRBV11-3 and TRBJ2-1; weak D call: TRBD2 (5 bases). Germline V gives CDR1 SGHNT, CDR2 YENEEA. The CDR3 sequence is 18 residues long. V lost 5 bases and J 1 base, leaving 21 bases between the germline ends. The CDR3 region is CASSPRRVRAGSYNEQFF. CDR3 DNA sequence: TGTGCCAGCAGCCCACGTCGCGTGAGGGCCGGGTCCTACAATGAGCAGTTCTTC.

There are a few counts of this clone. CDR3 nucleotides: TGTGCCAGCTCACCAGGGCGAGGAGAGACCCAGTACTTC. This encodes CASSPGRGETQYF. The chain links TRBV9 to TRBJ2-5, with TRBD1 as a possible D gene (5 bases). This CDR3 has 13 residues. The V gene lost 7 bases and the J gene lost 4 bases, with 14 bases spanning the gap. In germline, CDR1 is SGDLS, CDR2 YYNGEE.

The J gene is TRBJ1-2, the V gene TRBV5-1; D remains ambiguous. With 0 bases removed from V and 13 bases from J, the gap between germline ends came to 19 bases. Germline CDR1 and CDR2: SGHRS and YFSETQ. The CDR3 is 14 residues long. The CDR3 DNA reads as TGCGCCAGCAGCTTGGGGCAGGAAATCGCCGCCAGCACCTTC. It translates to CASSLGQEIAASTF.